One and the same sample provided the 25 T cell receptor beta chains below, sequenced in a study of T cell responses to AZD1222 COVID-19 vaccine. Sequencing used immunoSEQ multiplex PCR; TCRdb keeps in-frame clones, though not all of them. The data hold approximately 160,000 clones, with about nine tenths observed a single time. The sample in question was peripheral blood, obtained on day 0 of AZD1222 vaccination. Every receptor here comes from an adult in good health.

A word on this clone: Other DNA sequences of this sample code for an identical CDR3. The V and J genes are TRBV28 and TRBJ1-4; possibly TRBD1 for D (6 bases). Germline CDR1 and CDR2: MDHEN and SYDVKM. The length of the CDR3 is 15 residues. Trimming pared 1 base from V and 5 bases from J, leaving 11 bases between. The CDR3 reads CASSLSGAGNEKLFF. As DNA, the CDR3 is TGTGCCAGCAGTTTATCAGGGGCGGGGAATGAAAAACTGTTTTTT. The entire variable domain, with the rest obtained from reference TRBV28 and TRBJ1-4, is as follows: DVKVTQSSRYLVKRTGEKVFLECVQDMDHENMFWYRQDPGLGLRLIYFSYDVKMKEKGDIPEGYSVSREKKERFSLILESASTNQTSMYLCASSLSGAGNEKLFFGSGTQLSVL.

The gene calls are TRBV7-9 and TRBJ2-3, with 10 positions matching TRBD2. This CDR3 is built from 15 residues. Germline CDR1 SEHNR, CDR2 FQNEAQ (reference sequence). With 5 bases clipped from V and 7 bases from J, the junction kept 9 bases outside the gene matches. The CDR3 DNA sequence: TGTGCCAGCAGCCCGGCTAGCGGGAGTCACTATACGCAGTATTTT. Its protein is CASSPASGSHYTQYF.

The J gene is TRBJ2-5, the V gene TRBV18; 10 bases agree with TRBD2. The CDR3 totals 18 residues. J gave up 2 bases and V 2 bases, and 11 bases lay outside the gene matches. Looked up from germline, CDR1 is KGHSH and CDR2 is LQKENI. The CDR3 bases are TGTGCCAGCTCACCAATCCCCCCAGCGGGAGGGCCGCAAGAGACCCAGTACTTC. It codes for CASSPIPPAGGPQETQYF.

The CDR3 DNA reads as TGTGCCAGCAGCTTAGCGGGGAAGGCCGAGCCGGCCGGGGAGCTGTTTTTT. It yields the protein CASSLAGKAEPAGELFF. The chain is built from TRBV7-9 and TRBJ2-2; no clear D gene. Germline-derived CDR1 and CDR2 are SEHNR and FQNEAQ (reference sequence). Trimming cost V 0 bases and J 6 bases, with 17 bases left between them. The CDR3 is 17 amino acids. Full variable domain (missing parts from reference TRBV7-9 and TRBJ2-2): DTGVSQNPRHKITKRGQNVTFRCDPISEHNRLYWYRQTLGQGPEFLTYFQNEAQLEKSRLLSDRFSAERPKGSFSTLEIQRTEQGDSAMYLCASSLAGKAEPAGELFFGEGSRLTVL.

The chain carries TRBV5-8 and TRBJ2-3; D perhaps matches TRBD2 (6 bases). Germline V gene data show CDR1 as SGHTS and CDR2 as YDEGEE. Trimming stripped 4 bases from V and 6 bases from J, with 6 bases between. This CDR3 is 11 amino acids long. The CDR3 spells CASSREDTQYF. The CDR3 DNA is TGTGCCAGCAGCCGGGAGGATACGCAGTATTTT.

The genes are TRBV11-2 and TRBJ1-1; TRBD1 might be the D (5 bases). Trimming took off 5 bases at V and 3 bases at J, with 13 bases between the two ends. The germline CDR1 and CDR2 sequences are SGHAT and FQNNGV. CDR3 size: 14 residues. CDR3 in DNA: TGTGCCAGCAGCCCACAGGCGGATCACACTGAAGCTTTCTTT. Encoded protein: CASSPQADHTEAFF.

The chain is built from TRBV27 and TRBJ1-2; D may be TRBD1 (5 bases). The CDR3 contains 15 residues. V dropped 5 bases and J dropped 0 bases, with 13 bases sitting between them. CDR1 MNHEY and CDR2 SMNVEV come from the germline V gene (reference sequence). This CDR3 reads CASSQTGGANYGYTF. The CDR3 nucleotides read TGTGCCAGCAGTCAGACGGGGGGGGCTAACTATGGCTACACCTTC.

The V gene is TRBV29-1, the J gene TRBJ2-1; D call uncertain. V lost 4 bases, J lost 4 bases, and 5 bases lay in between. This CDR3 has 11 amino acids. Looked up from germline, CDR1 is SQVTM and CDR2 is ANQGSEA. The CDR3 nucleotides read TGCAGCGTTGTACTATACAATGAGCAGTTCTTC. This encodes CSVVLYNEQFF.

The chain is built from TRBV6-5 and TRBJ2-3; D gene ambiguous. The V and J ends lost 7 bases and 2 bases respectively, with 13 bases between them. There are 14 residues in the CDR3. Per the germline V gene, CDR1 is MNHEY and CDR2 is SVGAGI. This CDR3 reads CASTPPPFTDTQYF. For the CDR3, the DNA is TGTGCCAGCACACCCCCCCCTTTCACAGATACGCAGTATTTT.

This chain links TRBV7-9 with TRBJ2-1; 9 bases line up with TRBD1. CDR1 and CDR2 from the germline V gene are SEHNR and FQNEAQ (reference sequence). The CDR3 extends over 16 amino acids. Trimming took 2 bases from V and 5 from J; bases not matched to a gene: 7. CDR3 sequence reads: CASSLFSGQGNNEQFF. CDR3 DNA sequence: TGTGCCAGCAGCTTATTCTCGGGACAGGGTAACAATGAGCAGTTCTTC.

The chain recombines TRBV4-2 with TRBJ2-3; the match to TRBD1 covers 9 bases. The trim removed 1 base at V and 0 bases at J, leaving 8 bases unmatched. Germline V gene data show CDR1 as LGHNA and CDR2 as YNFKEQ. This CDR3 has 18 amino acids. The CDR3 DNA follows: TGTGCCAGCAGCCAAGGGCGGGACAGGGTTTCGAGCACAGATACGCAGTATTTT. It encodes CASSQGRDRVSSTDTQYF.

The chain employs TRBV27 and TRBJ2-7; D is possibly TRBD2 (6 bases). V was trimmed by 6 bases and J by 7 bases, leaving 16 bases between them. Germline CDR1 is MNHEY and CDR2 is SMNVEV (reference sequence). CDR3 length: 13 residues. CDR3 nucleotide sequence: TGTGCCAGCAGCTCCTCGGAGGGGAGGGAGCAGTACTTC. This sequence encodes CASSSSEGREQYF.

This chain joins TRBV27 and TRBJ2-7, with TRBD1 matching 10 bases. This CDR3 region has 15 residues. Germline-derived CDR1 and CDR2 are MNHEY and SMNVEV (reference sequence). Trimming removed 7 bases from V and 8 bases from J; junction bases left unmatched: 14. The DNA for the CDR3 is TGTGCCAGCAACTCGGACGGGACAGGGGCTACGAAGCAGTACTTC. This translates into CASNSDGTGATKQYF.

The chain uses TRBV7-8 and TRBJ2-4, with no clear D. The CDR3 length is 17 residues. The V gene's germline CDR1 is SGHVS and CDR2 FQNEAQ. Between the trimmed V and J ends, which lost 2 bases and 0 bases, there was a span of 14 bases. The CDR3 bases are TGTGCCAGCAGCTTAAACCGCCCCGGCCTAGCCAAAAACATTCAGTACTTC. Translation: CASSLNRPGLAKNIQYF.

V and J are TRBV9 and TRBJ2-1; 9 bases are a match to TRBD1. Trimming removed 5 bases from V and 9 bases from J; junction bases left unmatched: 12. Germline values: CDR1 SGDLS, CDR2 YYNGEE. The CDR3 sequence is 15 residues long. CDR3 DNA: TGTGCCAGCAGTGTACAGGGGGCTAGCGGAGGTGAGCAGTTCTTC. This gives the protein CASSVQGASGGEQFF.

The chain uses TRBV27 and TRBJ1-3; a possible D gene is TRBD1 (5 bases). Trimming pared 3 bases from V and 0 bases from J, leaving 6 bases between. Germline values: CDR1 MNHEY, CDR2 SMNVEV (reference sequence). The CDR3 has 14 amino acids. CDR3 in DNA: TGTGCCAGCAGTTTGGGGGTCTCTGGAAACACCATATATTTT. It specifies CASSLGVSGNTIYF.

This sequence joins TRBV5-6 and TRBJ1-1; possible D gene TRBD1, 6 bases. This CDR3 comprises 16 residues. Trimming took 4 bases from V and 5 from J, leaving 21 bases between them. Germline assignment: CDR1 SGHDT and CDR2 YYEEEE. CDR3 nucleotides: TGTGCCAGCAGCCCCCGACAGGCTGGTCGTGTTACTGAAGCTTTCTTT. This encodes CASSPRQAGRVTEAFF.

The genes are TRBV30 and TRBJ1-1; 8 nucleotides agree with TRBD1. Germline CDR1 reads GTSNPN; CDR2 reads SVGIG (reference sequence). The CDR3 runs to 11 residues. DNA for the CDR3: TGTGTTGGACAGGGCAACACTGAAGCTTTCTTT. It translates to CVGQGNTEAFF.

This clone was observed a few times. The CDR3 loop reads CASSPELHSDTQYF. The CDR3 DNA reads as TGTGCCAGCAGCCCCGAACTCCACTCAGATACGCAGTATTTT. The chain employs TRBV5-4 and TRBJ2-3, with D unclear. CDR3 length equals 14 residues. V shed 4 bases and J shed 4 bases, with 13 bases lying between them. CDR1 is SGHNT, CDR2 YYREEE, per germline (reference sequence).

This rearrangement joins TRBV5-6 to TRBJ2-3; D unresolved. Trimming pared 0 bases from V and 5 bases from J, leaving 16 bases between. The CDR3 sequence is 16 residues long. Germline CDR1 reads SGHDT; CDR2 reads YYEEEE. This CDR3 is CASSLVSLVWEDTQYF. CDR3 in DNA: TGTGCCAGCAGCTTGGTCAGCCTTGTATGGGAAGATACGCAGTATTTT.

V and J are TRBV5-5 and TRBJ1-2; 7 bases are a match to TRBD1. The germline V gene has CDR1 SGHKS and CDR2 YYEKEE (reference sequence). The CDR3 consists of 13 residues. V lost 4 bases, J lost 3 bases, and 3 bases stayed unmatched. The CDR3 DNA follows: TGTGCCAGCAGCCCGACAGGGTACTATGGCTACACCTTC. Its protein product is CASSPTGYYGYTF.

The J gene is TRBJ1-2, the V gene TRBV24-1, with 8 bases aligning to TRBD1. This CDR3 contains 14 residues. In germline, CDR1 is KGHDR, CDR2 SFDVKD. The trim removed 6 bases at V and 4 bases at J, leaving 6 bases unmatched. CDR3 in DNA: TGTGCCACCAGTTCCGGACAGGGCGGCTATGGCTACACCTTC. Translated, it gives CATSSGQGGYGYTF.

This chain joins TRBV27 and TRBJ2-5, with D tentatively TRBD1 or TRBD2 (5 bases each). Per the germline V gene, CDR1 is MNHEY and CDR2 is SMNVEV (reference sequence). V was cut by 6 bases and J by 5 bases, with 13 bases left in between. The CDR3 runs 13 residues. CDR3 nucleotide sequence: TGTGCCAGCAGAAGGGCCGGGACCGAGACCCAGTACTTC. It codes for CASRRAGTETQYF.

The chain couples TRBV13 to TRBJ2-7, with 8 bases identical to TRBD2. The CDR3 extends over 16 amino acids. The germline gives CDR1 PRHDT, CDR2 FYEKMQ (reference sequence). With V trimmed by 5 bases and J by 2 bases, 11 bases remained unmatched. The CDR3 region is CASSPVSGRGPYEQYF. The CDR3 region has the DNA TGTGCCAGCAGCCCGGTTTCCGGGAGGGGACCCTACGAGCAGTACTTC.

The chain combines TRBV19 with TRBJ1-2; D may be TRBD1 (5 bases). This CDR3 spans 13 amino acids. From germline, CDR1 is LNHDA and CDR2 SQIVND (reference sequence). The ends were cut back, 8 bases at V and 8 bases at J, with 18 bases in the middle. The CDR3 region is CASRDGFSNGYTF. The CDR3 region has the DNA TGTGCCAGTCGGGACGGTTTCTCCAACGGCTACACCTTC.